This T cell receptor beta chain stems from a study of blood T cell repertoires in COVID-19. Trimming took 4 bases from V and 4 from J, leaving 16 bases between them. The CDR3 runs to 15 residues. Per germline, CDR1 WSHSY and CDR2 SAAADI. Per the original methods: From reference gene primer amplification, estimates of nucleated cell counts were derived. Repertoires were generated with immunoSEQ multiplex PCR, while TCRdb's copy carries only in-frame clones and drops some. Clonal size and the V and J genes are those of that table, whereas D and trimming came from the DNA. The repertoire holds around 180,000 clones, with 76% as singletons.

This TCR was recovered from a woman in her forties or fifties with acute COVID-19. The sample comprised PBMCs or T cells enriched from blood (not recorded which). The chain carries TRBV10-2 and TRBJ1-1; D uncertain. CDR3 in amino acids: CASSVNEFTGTEAFF. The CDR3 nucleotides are TGCGCCAGCAGTGTGAACGAGTTCACGGGCACTGAAGCTTTCTTT.